This T cell receptor beta chain was identified during a study of a mutant IDH1 vaccine in newly diagnosed glioma. Sequencing used immunoSEQ multiplex PCR; TCRdb keeps in-frame clones, though not all of them. The sample consists of about 56,000 clones, roughly 87% of them appearing once. This clone has a handful of counts. Its antigen is undetermined. The CDR3 has 18 amino acids. Germline-derived CDR1 and CDR2 are MRHNA and SNTAGT. V shed 7 bases, J shed 2 bases, and the junction held 17 bases outside the gene matches. Time point noted: week 47, end of study. Vaccinated patients received 300 ug of mutant IDH1 20-mer peptide per dose, with topical imiquimod.

The rearrangement links TRBV6-4 to TRBJ1-1, with 9 bases identical to TRBD1. The input for sequencing was PBMCs, taken from a glioma patient whose treatment included an IDH1 peptide vaccine. This receptor was taken from a woman aged 45-65 years with glioma. This chain's CDR3 is CASIQELVRDRVNTEAFF. DNA for the CDR3: TGTGCCAGCATCCAGGAACTAGTACGGGACAGGGTAAACACTGAAGCTTTCTTT.